This paragraph reports one T cell receptor (beta chain). The antigen is undetermined. The PCR had 60 Vbeta and 13 Jbeta primers. The assay was immunoSEQ multiplex PCR, and TCRdb's table has in-frame clones only and misses some. The profile shows over 150,000 clones, 65% to 80% of them singletons. This entry is derived from a study of cytomegalovirus exposure and HLA in healthy donors. General study results and limits: In vitro checks showed that a few CMV-associated chains really do target CMV antigens. According to the study, 180 or so TCR beta chains were cytomegalovirus-associated.

What was sequenced was PBMCs. The TCR comes from a man between 18 and 29 years old in good health and CMV-seronegative.

The CDR3 bases are TGCGCCAGCAGTGGCAGGGGTGGGGGCGATACGCAGTATTTT. Protein product: CASSGRGGGDTQYF. V and J are TRBV10-1 and TRBJ2-3; a weak D match, TRBD1 (6 bases). This CDR3 is built from 14 residues. CDR1 is WNHNN, CDR2 SYGVQD, per germline (reference sequence). With 4 bases removed from V and 6 bases from J, the gap between germline ends came to 14 bases.